This T cell receptor beta chain was sequenced for a study of T cell responses to AZD1222 COVID-19 vaccine. Study background: Analysis merged second doses at about 4 or about 12 weeks.

The germline CDR1 and CDR2 sequences are SGHKS and YYEKEE (reference sequence). The CDR3 extends over 15 amino acids. Trimming removed 2 bases at V and 2 bases at J, with 11 bases between. Findings and caveats of the study: Vaccine-related CD4 TCRs covered spike, predominating at 160-218 and 743-854. Increases in Spike-specific TCR breadth and depth were seen after two AZD1222 doses.

The data were produced by immunoSEQ multiplex PCR, yet TCRdb's version contains in-frame clones alone and is incomplete. The table shows fewer than 65,000 clones, with around four fifths occurring only once. On this clone: Its specificity is unknown.

This TCR was recovered from an adult in good health. Material: peripheral blood, obtained on day 0 of AZD1222 vaccination. V gene TRBV5-5 combines with J gene TRBJ1-5; no reliable D call. The CDR3 sequence: CASSLVRSRNQPQHF. The CDR3 coding sequence is TGTGCCAGCAGCTTAGTAAGGTCTCGCAATCAGCCCCAGCATTTT.